The rows below give T cell receptor beta chains drawn from one sample of a study of T cell repertoires in cytomegalovirus infection. TCRdb itself ran the reads through MiXCR, one entry per CDR3 protein. Of about 180,000 distinct CDR3 sequences detected, roughly 15% appear once; the ten largest clones hold roughly a quarter. The sample consisted of CD8+ T cells from PBMCs. These receptors were obtained from a human donor in good health (CMV status not recorded). Some clones in this sample may be carry-over from other donors' samples. Both conserved end residues are part of each CDR3. The order of the fields is CDR3 protein, CDR3 DNA, V gene, J gene, D gene, clone size. D genes are given only for firm matches. Clone size is shown for a subset of rows, as once, few, many or a class of expanded clone.

CSVPLSSYNEQFF,TGCAGCGTGCCTTTGAGCTCCTACAATGAGCAGTTCTTC,TRBV29-1,TRBJ2-1,NA,few
CASAPGTGITGELFF,TGTGCCAGCGCCCCCGGGACAGGGATCACCGGGGAGCTGTTTTTT,TRBV7-8,TRBJ2-2,TRBD1,few
CASSLVRGNTPEQFF,TGTGCCAGCAGCTTGGTTCGGGGAAATACGCCTGAGCAGTTCTTC,TRBV5-6,TRBJ2-1,NA,few
CASSISRRTEAFF,TGTGCCAGTAGTATCTCTCGGAGGACTGAAGCTTTCTTT,TRBV19,TRBJ1-1,NA,NA
CASSPYGLAGETQYF,TGTGCCAGCAGCCCGTACGGCCTAGCGGGAGAGACCCAGTACTTC,TRBV7-2,TRBJ2-5,TRBD2,NA
CASSSTRDSSRKEGYTF,TGTGCCAGCAGTTCAACTCGGGACTCAAGCAGAAAGGAAGGCTACACCTTC,TRBV2,TRBJ1-2,NA,NA
CASSDGGGEDTQYF,TGTGCCAGCAGCGACGGTGGGGGGGAAGATACGCAGTATTTT,TRBV5-6,TRBJ2-3,TRBD2,NA
CASSFRQGAMNTEAFF,TGTGCCAGCAGTTTCCGACAGGGGGCTATGAACACTGAAGCTTTCTTT,TRBV28,TRBJ1-1,TRBD1,NA
CASSPLGLSMDTQYF,TGCGCCAGCAGCCCCCTGGGACTTTCTATGGATACGCAGTATTTT,TRBV5-1,TRBJ2-3,NA,few
CASSSRGTYNEQFF,TGTGCCAGCAGCTCGAGGGGCACCTACAATGAGCAGTTCTTC,TRBV7-2,TRBJ2-1,NA,NA
CASSLKTDQLEAFF,TGTGCCAGCAGCCTTAAGACGGACCAGCTTGAAGCTTTCTTT,TRBV7-9,TRBJ1-1,NA,NA
CASSLALSSGGSQETQYF,TGTGCCAGCAGCTTAGCCCTATCTAGCGGGGGATCTCAAGAGACCCAGTACTTC,TRBV7-8,TRBJ2-5,TRBD2,NA
CASTQGPEAFF,TGTGCCAGCACACAGGGTCCTGAAGCTTTCTTT,TRBV28,TRBJ1-1,NA,few
CASRSGTAYNEQFF,TGTGCCAGCAGATCCGGGACAGCCTACAATGAGCAGTTCTTC,TRBV12-3/TRBV12-4,TRBJ2-1,TRBD1,NA
CASSQEAPLVADTQYF,TGTGCCAGCAGCCAAGAAGCCCCACTGGTGGCAGATACGCAGTATTTT,TRBV4-2,TRBJ2-3,NA,few
CASSAMTGINQPQHF,TGTGCCAGCAGCGCCATGACAGGGATCAATCAGCCCCAGCATTTT,TRBV11-2,TRBJ1-5,TRBD1,NA
CATSRDRANTEAFF,TGTGCCACCAGCAGAGATAGGGCGAACACTGAAGCTTTCTTT,TRBV15,TRBJ1-1,NA,NA
CASSPYSNQPQHF,TGTGCCAGCAGCCCTTATAGCAATCAGCCCCAGCATTTT,TRBV7-2,TRBJ1-5,NA,many
CASNRDLQGAHTDTQYF,TGTGCCAGCAACCGTGACCTACAGGGGGCGCACACAGATACGCAGTATTTT,TRBV5-8,TRBJ2-3,TRBD1,NA
CASSLGLAGGEQFF,TGTGCCAGCAGCCTAGGACTAGCGGGGGGTGAGCAGTTCTTC,TRBV5-5,TRBJ2-1,TRBD2,few
CASSSGRTMNTEAFF,TGTGCCAGCAGTTCCGGAAGGACGATGAACACTGAAGCTTTCTTT,TRBV6-2/TRBV6-3,TRBJ1-1,NA,few
CASSLSGNSNQPQHF,TGTGCCAGCAGTTTATCAGGCAATAGCAATCAGCCCCAGCATTTT,TRBV6-2/TRBV6-3,TRBJ1-5,NA,NA
CASSRSWGFGANEQFF,TGCGCCAGCAGCCGGTCCTGGGGGTTTGGGGCAAATGAGCAGTTCTTC,TRBV4-3,TRBJ2-1,NA,few
CASSPGSFHTDTQYF,TGTGCCAGCAGCCCAGGGAGTTTTCACACAGATACGCAGTATTTT,TRBV7-6,TRBJ2-3,NA,NA
CASSRGGQTLYEQYF,TGTGCCAGCAGCCGGGGTGGGCAAACCCTCTACGAGCAGTACTTC,TRBV9,TRBJ2-7,NA,few
CASSPSGTSAYEQYF,TGTGCCAGCAGCCCGTCCGGGACCTCAGCCTACGAGCAGTACTTC,TRBV7-6,TRBJ2-7,NA,NA
CASSLRGNSYEQYF,TGTGCCAGCAGCTTAAGGGGGAACTCCTACGAGCAGTACTTC,TRBV7-2,TRBJ2-7,NA,many
CAWNPAGGGQPQHF,TGTGCCTGGAATCCTGCAGGGGGAGGTCAGCCCCAGCATTTT,TRBV30,TRBJ1-5,TRBD1,few
CASSRFETGYFAEAFF,TGTGCCAGCAGCCGATTCGAGACAGGGTATTTTGCTGAAGCTTTCTTT,TRBV11-1,TRBJ1-1,TRBD1,NA
CASDSPGLAGAIGGGEQFF,TGTGCTAGTGATTCTCCCGGACTAGCGGGGGCCATTGGGGGGGGTGAGCAGTTCTTC,TRBV12-5,TRBJ2-1,TRBD2,NA
CASSPSGNNEQFF,TGTGCCAGCAGCCCTAGTGGCAACAATGAGCAGTTCTTC,TRBV7-2,TRBJ2-1,NA,many
CASSLGGTGIISNQPQHF,TGTGCCAGCAGCTTAGGGGGGACAGGGATAATTAGCAATCAGCCCCAGCATTTT,TRBV7-2,TRBJ1-5,TRBD1,NA
CASSLPATQETQYF,TGCGCCAGCAGCTTGCCCGCAACACAAGAGACCCAGTACTTC,TRBV5-1,TRBJ2-5,NA,few
CSAWGGEAATYEQYF,TGCAGCGCGTGGGGGGGAGAAGCGGCGACCTACGAGCAGTACTTC,TRBV29-1,TRBJ2-7,TRBD2,few
CSAGTGVSTDTQYF,TGCAGTGCTGGGACAGGCGTTAGCACAGATACGCAGTATTTT,TRBV20-1,TRBJ2-3,TRBD1,NA
CATWLGRELFF,TGTGCCACGTGGCTGGGAAGGGAGCTGTTTTTT,TRBV7-8,TRBJ2-2,NA,many
CSVYSGQGETEAFF,TGCAGCGTTTACTCCGGACAGGGGGAGACTGAAGCTTTCTTT,TRBV29-1,TRBJ1-1,TRBD1,NA
CASSPGGYGYTF,TGTGCCAGCAGCCCCGGGGGCTATGGCTACACCTTC,TRBV7-9,TRBJ1-2,NA,NA
CSPTNSYNEQFF,TGCAGCCCTACCAACTCCTACAATGAGCAGTTCTTC,TRBV29-1,TRBJ2-1,NA,few
CATSSLPNGWEKLFF,TGTGCCACCAGCAGCCTTCCCAACGGGTGGGAAAAACTGTTTTTT,TRBV15,TRBJ1-4,NA,NA
CSASEDLSNQPQHF,TGCAGTGCCAGCGAGGACCTTAGCAATCAGCCCCAGCATTTT,TRBV20-1,TRBJ1-5,NA,few